In this sample, the clone carrying this TCR beta chain turned up many times. What it recognizes is unknown. This entry belongs to a study of T cells in Graves' hyperthyroidism and ophthalmopathy. Study findings and constraints: A model of 13 V-J features distinguished ophthalmopathy from stable hyperthyroidism. Ophthalmopathy onset followed model prediction by a median approximately 5.9 months. Researchers found most expanded thyroid clonotypes above 0.001 in blood as well.

The CDR3 extends over 16 amino acids. The germline V gene has CDR1 MNHNS and CDR2 SASEGT. V lost 4 bases, J lost 8 bases, and 10 bases stayed unmatched. Authors of the study amplified TCR beta CDR3 regions from RNA transcripts. The primer set for the first-round RT-PCR of the TCR CDR3 was HTBI. Each CDR3 protein gets one entry after TCRdb re-called the multiplex PCR reads with MiXCR. Of hundreds of thousands of distinct CDR3 sequences in the sample, roughly 15% were seen once. The sequence derives from a woman aged 18-29 years with Graves' ophthalmopathy. The rearrangement uses TRBV6-1 and TRBJ2-1; 11 nucleotides align to TRBD2. The specimen sequenced was blood. In DNA, the CDR3 is TGTGCCAGCAGTGCCACGACTAGCGGGAACTCTGATGAGCAGTTCTTC. It encodes CASSATTSGNSDEQFF.